This TCR beta chain is drawn from a study of vaccination and CD4 T cells after COVID-19. The wider study: In the convalescent group, nasal swab PCR was SARS-CoV-2 positive; about nine cases were mild and one severe. Whole-study findings and limits: Researchers report that a median roughly 86% of reactive clones in convalescent patients surfaced only post-vaccination. Analysis of convalescent patients found that 304 of 307 vaccine-specific clones were spike mono-reactive.

For this clonotype: Its antigen is not known.

TCRdb ran MiXCR on the PCR reads and lists one entry per CDR3 protein. The sample consists of about 20,000 distinct CDR3 sequences, less than 70% of them appearing once. The specimen was CD4+ T cells from blood, collected after SARS-CoV-2 vaccination. The receptor comes from a human donor who had recovered from COVID-19.

The CDR3 sequence is CASSIPSLNTEAFF. The CDR3 nucleotides read TGTGCCAGTAGTATACCAAGCCTGAACACTGAAGCTTTCTTT. The V and J genes are TRBV19 and TRBJ1-1; D is unresolved. Trimming took off 2 bases at V and 0 bases at J, with 7 bases between the two ends. CDR3 length: 14 amino acids. The germline V gene has CDR1 LNHDA and CDR2 SQIVND (reference sequence).